A single sample gave rise to the 19 T cell receptor beta chains below, sequenced in a study of cytomegalovirus exposure and HLA in healthy donors. It was with 60 Vbeta and 13 Jbeta primers that the PCR ran. Method: immunoSEQ multiplex PCR; TCRdb's copy keeps in-frame clones and lacks some. The profile shows about 180,000 clones, about 85% of them singletons. The sample comprised PBMCs. The receptors come from a girl between 10 and 17 years old in good health and CMV-seropositive.

This clone was seen more than once but under ten times. The chain uses TRBV7-8 and TRBJ1-5, with TRBD1 as a possible D gene (5 bases). This CDR3 has 15 residues. CDR1 is SGHVS and CDR2 is FQNEAQ in the germline V gene. The V end was cut by 5 bases, the J end by 4 bases, with 15 bases between. CDR3 bases: TGTGCCAGCAGCCTGGGGGGGATGGGGAATCAGCCCCAGCATTTT. Protein: CASSLGGMGNQPQHF.

The V and J genes are TRBV28 and TRBJ2-1, with 9 positions matching TRBD1. Germline loops: CDR1 MDHEN, CDR2 SYDVKM. Losses at the gene ends were 4 bases for V and 6 bases for J; bases not matched to a gene: 7. This CDR3 has 15 residues. Written as DNA, the CDR3 is TGTGCCAGCAGTTATTACAGGGGGCCCGGCAATGAGCAGTTCTTC. Translated: CASSYYRGPGNEQFF.

J is TRBJ2-5 and V is TRBV6-4, with 7 bases matching TRBD2. Germline assignment: CDR1 MRHNA and CDR2 SNTAGT. Trimming at V came to 3 bases and at J to 7 bases, leaving 5 bases not matched to a gene. The CDR3 is 13 amino acids. CDR3 region: CASSEEGGGTQYF. The CDR3 DNA follows: TGTGCCAGCAGTGAAGAGGGCGGGGGGACCCAGTACTTC.

This clone turned up a few times. The rearrangement joins TRBV4-1 to TRBJ2-1; TRBD1 agrees at 9 bases. Germline CDR1 and CDR2: MGHRA and YSYEKL. The J segment lost 6 bases and the V segment lost 2 bases, leaving 8 bases of the junction unmatched. The CDR3 extends over 16 amino acids. Here the CDR3 reads CASSQPEGQGFNEQFF. As DNA, the CDR3 is TGCGCCAGCAGCCAACCGGAGGGACAGGGATTCAATGAGCAGTTCTTC.

This chain links TRBV19 with TRBJ2-7, with 8 bases lining up with TRBD1. J lost 3 bases, V lost 6 bases, and 10 bases had no gene match. The CDR3 is 15 amino acids. The germline V gene encodes CDR1 LNHDA and CDR2 SQIVND (reference sequence). The CDR3 protein is CASSAGQGLSYEQYF. DNA for the CDR3: TGTGCCAGTAGCGCCGGACAGGGATTGAGCTACGAGCAGTACTTC. Drawing the rest from reference TRBV19 and TRBJ2-7, the complete variable domain is DGGITQSPKYLFRKEGQNVTLSCEQNLNHDAMYWYRQDPGQGLRLIYYSQIVNDFQKGDIAEGYSVSREKKESFPLTVTSAQKNPTAFYLCASSAGQGLSYEQYFGPGTRLTVT.

The V and J genes are TRBV27 and TRBJ1-2, with 9 bases identical to TRBD1. Looked up from germline, CDR1 is MNHEY and CDR2 is SMNVEV (reference sequence). The junction had 6 bases not matched to a gene; V was cut back by 0 bases and J by 4 bases. CDR3 size: 16 residues. DNA for the CDR3: TGTGCCAGCAGTTTATCCCCCTGGACAGGGGCCTATGGCTACACCTTC. Amino acid sequence: CASSLSPWTGAYGYTF.

The chain is built from TRBV13 and TRBJ2-1; 9 bases map to TRBD2. Germline V CDR1 and CDR2: PRHDT, FYEKMQ (reference sequence). The CDR3 sequence is 15 residues long. Germline trimming cut 3 bases from V and 7 bases from J; bases unmatched to any gene: 7. The CDR3 protein is CASSFRSGSRNEQFF. CDR3 in DNA: TGTGCCAGCAGCTTTCGTAGCGGGAGTAGGAATGAGCAGTTCTTC.

The V gene is TRBV20-1, the J gene TRBJ2-7; possibly TRBD2 for D (7 bases). Trimming removed 7 bases at V and 3 bases at J, with 10 bases between. Germline lookup yields CDR1 DFQATT and CDR2 SNEGSKA (reference sequence). This CDR3 has 11 residues. DNA of the CDR3: TGCAGTGTGGGAGGGGGCTACGAGCAGTACTTC. Translating gives CSVGGGYEQYF.

This clone was seen only once. This chain joins TRBV5-8 and TRBJ1-5; D not certain. Germline CDR1 SGHTS, CDR2 YDEGEE. This CDR3 is built from 14 residues. The V end was cut by 2 bases, the J end by 1 base, with 7 bases between. The CDR3, as DNA: TGTGCCAGCAGCTTTAAGAGGAGCAATCAGCCCCAGCATTTT. Its translation is CASSFKRSNQPQHF. Variable domain in full (rest from reference TRBV5-8 and TRBJ1-5): EAGVTQSPTHLIKTRGQQATLRCSPISGHTSVYWYQQALGLGLQFLLWYDEGEERNRGNFPPRFSGRQFPNYSSELNVNALELEDSALYLCASSFKRSNQPQHFGDGTRLSIL.

The genes are TRBV7-2 and TRBJ1-5; the D is unclear. Looked up from germline, CDR1 is SGHTA and CDR2 is FQGNSA. Trimming removed 4 bases at V and 3 bases at J, with 16 bases between. The CDR3 length is 16 residues. CDR3 region: CASSSHVGEDNQPQHF. The CDR3 DNA reads TGTGCCAGCAGCTCCCATGTCGGCGAGGACAATCAGCCCCAGCATTTT.

The V and J genes are TRBV27 and TRBJ1-2, with 9 bases identical to TRBD1. This CDR3 has 15 residues. Germline CDR1 and CDR2: MNHEY and SMNVEV (reference sequence). V was clipped by 3 bases and J by 7 bases; unmatched bases: 9. CDR3 sequence (DNA): TGTGCCAGCAGTTTCAGCCGGGACAGGGTGAGTGGCTACACCTTC. As protein: CASSFSRDRVSGYTF.

The chain joins TRBV7-2 to TRBJ2-6, with D perhaps TRBD1 (5 bases). CDR1 and CDR2 from the germline V gene are SGHTA and FQGNSA. Trimming pared 5 bases from V and 1 base from J, leaving 18 bases between. CDR3 length: 18 residues. In DNA, the CDR3 is TGTGCCAGCAGCAGGGGCCCTGCTTACTTATCTGGGGCCAACGTCCTGACTTTC. Protein: CASSRGPAYLSGANVLTF. Together with reference TRBV7-2 and TRBJ2-6, the CDR3 gives the full variable domain: GAGVSQSPSNKVTEKGKDVELRCDPISGHTALYWYRQSLGQGLEFLIYFQGNSAPDKSGLPSDRFSAERTGGSVSTLTIQRTQQEDSAVYLCASSRGPAYLSGANVLTFGAGSRLTVL.

The chain combines TRBV5-1 with TRBJ2-1, with 10 positions matching TRBD2. Germline-derived CDR1 and CDR2 are SGHRS and YFSETQ. The CDR3 runs 14 residues. The J segment lost 5 bases and the V segment lost 5 bases, leaving 4 bases of the junction unmatched. CDR3 nucleotide sequence: TGCGCCAGCAGGCTCGGACTAGCGGACAATGAGCAGTTCTTC. Its protein is CASRLGLADNEQFF.

The chain couples TRBV11-3 to TRBJ2-1; 9 bases map to TRBD2. The CDR3 consists of 15 residues. J was trimmed by 2 bases and V by 5 bases; bases with no gene match: 4. Germline V CDR1 and CDR2: SGHNT, YENEEA. CDR3: CASSASSGAYNEQFF. The CDR3 DNA follows: TGTGCCAGCAGCGCGTCTAGCGGGGCCTACAATGAGCAGTTCTTC.

This chain joins TRBV29-1 and TRBJ2-1, with 7 bases lining up with TRBD1. CDR1 is SQVTM, CDR2 ANQGSEA, per germline. With V trimmed by 3 bases and J by 4 bases, 15 bases remained unmatched. This CDR3 is built from 17 residues. The CDR3 protein is CSVESPNRDRDYNEQFF. DNA for the CDR3: TGCAGCGTTGAGTCCCCCAACCGGGACAGAGATTACAATGAGCAGTTCTTC.

V gene TRBV6-5 combines with J gene TRBJ1-5; maybe TRBD1 (6 bases). The CDR3 runs to 15 residues. In germline, CDR1 is MNHEY, CDR2 SVGAGI. The V gene lost 7 bases and the J gene lost 4 bases, with 17 bases spanning the gap. The CDR3 bases are TGTGCCAGCATGAGATTCGCGGGGGCGAATCAGCCCCAGCATTTT. It translates to CASMRFAGANQPQHF.

This rearrangement joins TRBV5-4 to TRBJ2-7; 11 bases are shared with TRBD2. The CDR3 sequence is 14 residues long. The germline CDR1 and CDR2 sequences are SGHNT and YYREEE (reference sequence). Trimming removed 6 bases from V and 5 bases from J; junction bases left unmatched: 7. The CDR3 spells CASTLAGGFDEQYF. The CDR3 nucleotides are TGTGCCAGCACCCTAGCGGGAGGTTTCGACGAGCAGTACTTC.

This clone appeared once. V and J are TRBV10-2 and TRBJ1-1, with a weak D call TRBD1 (6 bases). The V end lost 3 bases, the J end lost 10 bases, and 15 bases lay between the germline ends. The germline gives CDR1 WSHSY, CDR2 SAAADI. The CDR3 length is 13 residues. The CDR3 sequence is CASSEAGAVVAFF. The CDR3 bases are TGCGCCAGCAGTGAAGCGGGGGCTGTTGTAGCTTTCTTT.

The J gene is TRBJ1-2, the V gene TRBV19; 10 bases agree with TRBD1. CDR1 and CDR2 (germline): LNHDA, SQIVND (reference sequence). The CDR3 runs to 15 residues. The V gene end was trimmed by 3 bases and the J gene end by 3 bases; junction bases not matched to a gene: 4. The CDR3 DNA reads TGTGCCAGTAGTATTGACAGGGGGCTGGACTATGGCTACACCTTC. This encodes CASSIDRGLDYGYTF. Full variable domain (rest looked up from reference TRBV19 and TRBJ1-2): DGGITQSPKYLFRKEGQNVTLSCEQNLNHDAMYWYRQDPGQGLRLIYYSQIVNDFQKGDIAEGYSVSREKKESFPLTVTSAQKNPTAFYLCASSIDRGLDYGYTFGSGTRLTVV.